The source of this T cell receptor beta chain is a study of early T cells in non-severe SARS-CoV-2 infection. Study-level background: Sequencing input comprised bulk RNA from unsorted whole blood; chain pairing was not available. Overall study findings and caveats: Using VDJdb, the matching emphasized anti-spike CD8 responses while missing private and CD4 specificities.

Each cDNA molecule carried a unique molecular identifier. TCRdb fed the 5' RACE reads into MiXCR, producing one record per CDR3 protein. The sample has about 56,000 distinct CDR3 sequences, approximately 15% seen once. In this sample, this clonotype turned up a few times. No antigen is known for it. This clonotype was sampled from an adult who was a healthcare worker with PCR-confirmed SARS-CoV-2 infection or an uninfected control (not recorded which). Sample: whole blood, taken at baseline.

CDR3 protein: CASRGTGTKAFF. The CDR3 bases are TGTGCCAGCAGAGGGACAGGGACTAAAGCTTTCTTT. The rearrangement joins TRBV2 to TRBJ1-1; TRBD1 aligns across 9 bases. Germline V gene lookup returns CDR1 SNHLY and CDR2 FYNNEI. After removal of 6 bases from V and 9 bases from J, the junction contained 5 bases not matched to a gene. The CDR3 is made up of 12 amino acids.